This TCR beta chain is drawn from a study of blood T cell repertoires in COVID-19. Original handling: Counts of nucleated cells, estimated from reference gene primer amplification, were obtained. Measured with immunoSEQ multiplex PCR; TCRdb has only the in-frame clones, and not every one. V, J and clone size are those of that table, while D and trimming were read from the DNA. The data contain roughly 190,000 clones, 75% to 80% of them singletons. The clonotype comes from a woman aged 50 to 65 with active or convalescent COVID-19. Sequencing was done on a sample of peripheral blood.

The CDR3 coding sequence is TGTGCCAGCAGTTCCCAGGCGGGGAGCAATCAGCCCCAGCATTTT. Its translation is CASSSQAGSNQPQHF. The chain is built from TRBV6-6 and TRBJ1-5; D gene unclear. The germline gives CDR1 MNHNY, CDR2 SVGAGI (reference sequence). The length of the CDR3 is 15 residues. V dropped 4 bases and J dropped 1 base, with 11 bases sitting between them.